The present entry profiles one T cell receptor beta chain with its context. The target antigen is unknown. This sample is part of a study of response to subunit inactivated influenza vaccine. CDR1 and CDR2 (germline): SGHKS, YYEKEE (reference sequence). The CDR3 totals 16 residues. The trim removed 2 bases at V and 4 bases at J, leaving 4 bases unmatched. Study-wide points: The authors offered the suggestion that each seasonal influenza vaccination recruits few new T cells.

TCRdb independently ran MiXCR on the RT-PCR reads; one entry per CDR3 protein. The sample shows more than 550,000 distinct CDR3 sequences, about 12% of them seen only once. This clonotype was obtained from a man between 50 and 59 years old who received an inactivated influenza vaccine. The sequenced sample was PBMCs from blood, obtained on the day of vaccination. V is TRBV5-5 and J is TRBJ2-1; 12 bases align to TRBD2. DNA for the CDR3: TGTGCCAGCAGCTTCGCTAGCGGGGGGGCGTACAATGAGCAGTTCTTC. This sequence encodes CASSFASGGAYNEQFF.